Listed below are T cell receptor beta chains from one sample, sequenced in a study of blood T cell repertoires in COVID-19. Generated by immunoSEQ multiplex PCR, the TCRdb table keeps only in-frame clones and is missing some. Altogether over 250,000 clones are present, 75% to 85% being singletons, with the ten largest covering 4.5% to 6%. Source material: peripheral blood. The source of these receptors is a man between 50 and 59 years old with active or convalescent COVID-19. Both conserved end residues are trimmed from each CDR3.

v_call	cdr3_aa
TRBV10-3	AISESGGFSYNEQF
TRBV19	ASSVPRGHYGYT
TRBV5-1	ASSLGGTGGQETQY
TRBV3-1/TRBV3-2	ASSQGGDFGNQPQH
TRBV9	ASSTGTGDFNEQF
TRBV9	ASSVLETAGTEAF
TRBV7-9	ASSLARLTSGGPDEQF
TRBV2	ASSEGLARNEQF
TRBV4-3	ASSQGYSSSTDTQY
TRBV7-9	ASSLAGAGNTIY
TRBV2	ASRNRDYTYEQY
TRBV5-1	ASGTSGTNEQY
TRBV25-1	ASSFRTGETQY
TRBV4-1	ASSLGQGKMNTEAF
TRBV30	AWREGLAGTDTQY
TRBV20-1	SASRTGGAAGANVLT
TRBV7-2	ASSPRGTSGNTIY
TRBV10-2	ASSPVNEQF
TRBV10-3	AISELAGVNNEQF
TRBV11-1	ASRLTGSGANVLT
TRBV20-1	SAFMETQY
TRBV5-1	ASRLDTYNEQF
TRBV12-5	ASALGGNEKLF
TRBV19	ASSFRVGEQY
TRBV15	ATSRPGRGVQETQY
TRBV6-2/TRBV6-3	ASSYNPPLAGAYEQY
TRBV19	ASSFRLAGGWNEQF
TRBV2	ASIEIGGAYNEQF
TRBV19	ASSPDRGGYEQY
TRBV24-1	ATSDPRAGLAGAYTQY
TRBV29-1	SVELAGGETQY
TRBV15	ATSSYPGGQQY
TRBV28	ASSPGGITTYGYT
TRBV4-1	ASSQDSETGFRYGYT
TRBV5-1	ASSFDRGYYGYT
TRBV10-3	AISEETGLSGANVLT
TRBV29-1	SADRTGPPNEQF
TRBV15	ATSRGARNQPQH
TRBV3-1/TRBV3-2	ASTPDRVTQF
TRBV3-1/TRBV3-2	ASSRRQGGSGTDTQY
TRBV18	ASSGGRWSGNTIY
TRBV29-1	SVRGTRAGELF
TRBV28	ASIGESDEQY
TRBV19	ASSIPSVGINGYT
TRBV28	ASSTTGANQPQH
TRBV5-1	ASSPDSSYNSPLH
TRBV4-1	ASSQVWGQGGYT
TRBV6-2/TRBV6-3	ASNPRGGGTGELF
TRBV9	ASSVTGGPKEQF
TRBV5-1	ASSLDGTSGYEQY
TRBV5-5	ASSPWAGGHNEQF
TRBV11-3	ASSLDRGHYEQY